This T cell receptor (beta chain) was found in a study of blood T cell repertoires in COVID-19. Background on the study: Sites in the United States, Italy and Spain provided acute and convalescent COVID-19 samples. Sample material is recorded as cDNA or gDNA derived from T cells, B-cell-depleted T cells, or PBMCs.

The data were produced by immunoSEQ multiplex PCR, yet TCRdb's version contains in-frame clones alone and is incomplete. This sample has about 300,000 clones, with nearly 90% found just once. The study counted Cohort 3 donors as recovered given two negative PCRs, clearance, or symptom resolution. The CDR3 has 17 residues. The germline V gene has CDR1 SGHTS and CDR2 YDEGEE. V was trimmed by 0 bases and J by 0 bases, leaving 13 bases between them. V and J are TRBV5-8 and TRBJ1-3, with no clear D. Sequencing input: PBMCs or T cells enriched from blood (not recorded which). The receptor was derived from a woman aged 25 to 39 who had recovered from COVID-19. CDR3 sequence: CASSLATSSYSGNTIYF. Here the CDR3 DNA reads TGTGCCAGCAGCTTGGCCACGAGTTCCTACTCTGGAAACACCATATATTTT. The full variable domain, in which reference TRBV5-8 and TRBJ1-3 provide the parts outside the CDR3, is EAGVTQSPTHLIKTRGQQATLRCSPISGHTSVYWYQQALGLGLQFLLWYDEGEERNRGNFPPRFSGRQFPNYSSELNVNALELEDSALYLCASSLATSSYSGNTIYFGEGSWLTVV.